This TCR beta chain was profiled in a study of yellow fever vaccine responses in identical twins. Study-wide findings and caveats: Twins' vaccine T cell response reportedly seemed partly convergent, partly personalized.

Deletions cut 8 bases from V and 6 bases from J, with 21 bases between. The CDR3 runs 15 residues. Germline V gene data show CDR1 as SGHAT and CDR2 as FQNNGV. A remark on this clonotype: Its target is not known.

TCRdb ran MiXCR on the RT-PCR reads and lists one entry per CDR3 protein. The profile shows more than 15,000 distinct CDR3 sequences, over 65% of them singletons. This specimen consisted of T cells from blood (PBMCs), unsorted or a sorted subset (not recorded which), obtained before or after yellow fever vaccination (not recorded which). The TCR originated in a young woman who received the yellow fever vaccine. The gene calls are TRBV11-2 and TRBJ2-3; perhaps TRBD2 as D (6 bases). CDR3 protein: CASVPGLRVVDTQYF. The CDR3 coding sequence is TGTGCCAGCGTACCGGGACTCCGAGTGGTCGATACGCAGTATTTT.